These 13 T cell receptor beta chains share one sample of origin, sequenced in a study of identical twins. Each CDR3 protein is one row after TCRdb ran MiXCR on the 5' RACE reads. The table includes approximately 530,000 distinct CDR3 sequences, around 22% detected once. These data were also reused for a study on yellow fever vaccine responses in identical twins.

The sample taken for sequencing was CD4+ T cells sorted from blood. These receptors came from a woman between 18 and 30 years old in good health.

The rearrangement joins TRBV5-1 to TRBJ2-3; 8 nucleotides agree with TRBD2. Looked up from germline, CDR1 is SGHRS and CDR2 is YFSETQ. The CDR3 consists of 16 residues. Trimming took 0 bases from V and 2 from J; bases not matched to a gene: 5. This chain's CDR3 is CASSLGSGAYTDTQYF. In nucleotides, the CDR3 is TGCGCCAGCAGCTTGGGTAGCGGGGCCTACACAGATACGCAGTATTTT.

This clonotype was seen only a few times. The chain joins TRBV29-1 to TRBJ2-2; D is perhaps TRBD1 (5 bases). The CDR3 runs to 12 residues. Trimming left V 7 bases short and J 8 bases short, with 14 bases between. Germline V gene lookup returns CDR1 SQVTM and CDR2 ANQGSEA. For the CDR3, the DNA is TGCAGCGCAGGGTCCTTCGGGGGGGAGCTGTTTTTT. Its translation is CSAGSFGGELFF.

The chain employs TRBV27 and TRBJ2-5; possibly TRBD2 for D (6 bases). V shed 8 bases and J shed 2 bases, with 18 bases lying between them. CDR1 and CDR2 from the germline V gene are MNHEY and SMNVEV (reference sequence). The length of the CDR3 is 15 residues. In nucleotides, the CDR3 is TGTGCCAGCTCCCCCGGGAGCCCAGTTCAAGAGACCCAGTACTTC. It translates to CASSPGSPVQETQYF.

The CDR3 DNA reads as TGTGCCAGCAGCCTGCCAGGAATGGGTCATTCCTACGAGCAGTACGTC. Translating gives CASSLPGMGHSYEQYV. This chain links TRBV5-6 with TRBJ2-7; D gene ambiguous. The CDR3 is 16 amino acids. V lost 4 bases and J 1 base, leaving 18 bases between the germline ends. Germline CDR1 and CDR2: SGHDT and YYEEEE.

This clonotype was seen repeatedly, ten times or more. CDR3 coding DNA: TGTGCCAGCAGCTTGGACCTAGCGGGTTCTGGAGATACGCAGTATTTT. Residues: CASSLDLAGSGDTQYF. V and J are TRBV7-2 and TRBJ2-3, with TRBD2 matching 8 bases. Germline trimming cut 3 bases from V and 5 bases from J; bases unmatched to any gene: 10. This CDR3 is built from 16 residues. Germline lookup yields CDR1 SGHTA and CDR2 FQGNSA. The complete variable domain, with remaining parts taken from reference TRBV7-2 and TRBJ2-3, reads GAGVSQSPSNKVTEKGKDVELRCDPISGHTALYWYRQSLGQGLEFLIYFQGNSAPDKSGLPSDRFSAERTGGSVSTLTIQRTQQEDSAVYLCASSLDLAGSGDTQYFGPGTRLTVL.

The count of this clonotype is one. This chain uses TRBV12-3 or TRBV12-4 with TRBJ2-5; 12 bases agree with TRBD2. V was clipped by 7 bases and J by 3 bases; unmatched bases: 3. The CDR3 spans 14 residues. This chain's CDR3 is CASITSGRKETQYF. The CDR3 region has the DNA TGTGCCAGCATTACTAGCGGGAGGAAAGAGACCCAGTACTTC.

A single count supports this clonotype. The CDR3 coding sequence is TGTGCCAGCAGTCCCCCCACTAAGCGGAAGAGGACAGATACGCAGTATTTT. Translation gives CASSPPTKRKRTDTQYF. V and J are TRBV28 and TRBJ2-3; D perhaps matches TRBD2 (5 bases). The CDR3 contains 17 residues. The V end lost 5 bases, the J end lost 3 bases, and 21 bases lay between the germline ends. Germline assignment: CDR1 MDHEN and CDR2 SYDVKM.

V and J are TRBV2 and TRBJ1-6, with D perhaps TRBD1 (6 bases). The CDR3 is made up of 16 amino acids. The V gene lost 4 bases and the J gene lost 10 bases, with 20 bases spanning the gap. Per the germline V gene, CDR1 is SNHLY and CDR2 is FYNNEI. The CDR3 is CASSGLGGTAGSPLHF. In DNA form, the CDR3 reads TGTGCCAGCAGTGGTTTAGGGGGGACCGCAGGGTCACCCCTCCACTTT. The full variable domain, its missing parts supplied by reference TRBV2 and TRBJ1-6, is EPEVTQTPSHQVTQMGQEVILRCVPISNHLYFYWYRQILGQKVEFLVSFYNNEISEKSEIFDDQFSVERPDGSNFTLKIRSTKLEDSAMYFCASSGLGGTAGSPLHFGNGTRLTVT.

The CDR3 sequence: CASSSGGRTEAFF. CDR3 bases: TGTGCCAGCAGTTCAGGGGGTCGGACTGAAGCTTTCTTT. The chain couples TRBV12-3 or TRBV12-4 to TRBJ1-1; 7 nucleotides agree with TRBD1. V dropped 4 bases and J dropped 5; count of bases not matched to a gene: 4. CDR3 length equals 13 residues.

The rearrangement links TRBV20-1 to TRBJ2-1; D might be TRBD1 (5 bases). Germline V lookup: CDR1 DFQATT, CDR2 SNEGSKA (reference sequence). The CDR3 covers 13 residues. V lost 2 bases and J 3 bases, leaving 8 bases between the germline ends. The DNA of the CDR3 is TGCAGTGCTAGACAGGGCCTCTACAATGAGCAGTTCTTC. This codes for CSARQGLYNEQFF.

V is TRBV28 and J is TRBJ1-4; D ambiguous. This CDR3 spans 12 amino acids. The germline gives CDR1 MDHEN, CDR2 SYDVKM. V gave up 6 bases and J gave up 7 bases, with 9 bases separating them. CDR3 protein: CASRLRGEKLFF. The CDR3, as DNA: TGTGCCAGCAGATTAAGAGGTGAAAAACTGTTTTTT.

Written as DNA, the CDR3 is TGTGCCAGCAGGGGAGGCCACACCGGGGAGCTGTTTTTT. Its translation is CASRGGHTGELFF. V is TRBV12-3 or TRBV12-4 and J is TRBJ2-2; maybe TRBD2 (6 bases). Trimming stripped 6 bases from V and 3 bases from J, with 8 bases between. The CDR3 is made up of 13 amino acids.

This clonotype was picked up a small number of times. V gene TRBV3-1 combines with J gene TRBJ2-1; 9 positions match TRBD2. The CDR3 is 17 residues long. J gave up 6 bases and V 6 bases, and 15 bases lay outside the gene matches. CDR1 LGHDT and CDR2 YNNKEL come from the germline V gene (reference sequence). The CDR3 region is CASRRGSGGPDSNEQFF. The CDR3 DNA is TGTGCCAGCAGGCGGGGGAGCGGGGGGCCCGACTCCAATGAGCAGTTCTTC.